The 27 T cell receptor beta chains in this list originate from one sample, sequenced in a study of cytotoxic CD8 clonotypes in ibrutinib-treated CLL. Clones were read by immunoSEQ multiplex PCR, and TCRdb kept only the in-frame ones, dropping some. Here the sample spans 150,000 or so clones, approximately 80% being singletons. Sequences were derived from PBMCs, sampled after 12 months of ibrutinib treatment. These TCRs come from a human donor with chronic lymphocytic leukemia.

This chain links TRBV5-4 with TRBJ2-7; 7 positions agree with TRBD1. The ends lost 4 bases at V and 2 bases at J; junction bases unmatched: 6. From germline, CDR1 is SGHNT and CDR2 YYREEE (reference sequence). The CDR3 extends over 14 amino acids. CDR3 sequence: CASSPTGHPYEQYF. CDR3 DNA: TGTGCCAGCAGCCCGACAGGGCACCCCTACGAGCAGTACTTC.

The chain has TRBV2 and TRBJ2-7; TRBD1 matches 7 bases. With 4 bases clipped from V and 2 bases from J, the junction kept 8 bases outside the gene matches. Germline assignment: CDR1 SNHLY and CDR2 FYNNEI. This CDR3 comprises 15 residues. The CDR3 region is CASSGRRQGTYEQYF. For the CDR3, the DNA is TGTGCCAGCAGTGGTAGGAGACAGGGAACCTACGAGCAGTACTTC.

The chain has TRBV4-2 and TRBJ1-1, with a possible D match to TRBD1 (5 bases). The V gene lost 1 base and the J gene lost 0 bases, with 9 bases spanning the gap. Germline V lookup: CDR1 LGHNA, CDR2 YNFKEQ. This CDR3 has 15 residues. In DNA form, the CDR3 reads TGTGCCAGCAGCCAAGTGGGGGGTATGAACACTGAAGCTTTCTTT. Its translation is CASSQVGGMNTEAFF.

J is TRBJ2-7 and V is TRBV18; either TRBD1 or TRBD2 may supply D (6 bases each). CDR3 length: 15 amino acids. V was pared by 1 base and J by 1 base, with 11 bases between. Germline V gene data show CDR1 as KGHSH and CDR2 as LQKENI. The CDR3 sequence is CASSPRGAASYEQYF. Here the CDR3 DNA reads TGTGCCAGCTCACCACGGGGGGCGGCTTCCTACGAGCAGTACTTC.

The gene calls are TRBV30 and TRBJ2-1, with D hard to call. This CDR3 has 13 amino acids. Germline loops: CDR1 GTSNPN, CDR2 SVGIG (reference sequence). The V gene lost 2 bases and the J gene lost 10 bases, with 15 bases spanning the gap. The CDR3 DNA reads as TGTGCCTGGAGTCCTAACCGTGGTAGCGAGCAGTTCTTC. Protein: CAWSPNRGSEQFF.

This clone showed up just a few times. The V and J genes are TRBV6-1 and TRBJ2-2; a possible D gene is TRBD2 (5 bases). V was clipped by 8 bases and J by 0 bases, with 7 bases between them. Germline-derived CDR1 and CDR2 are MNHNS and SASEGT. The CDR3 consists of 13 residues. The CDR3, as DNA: TGTGCCAGCCCACTAGCGAACACCGGGGAGCTGTTTTTT. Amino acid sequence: CASPLANTGELFF.

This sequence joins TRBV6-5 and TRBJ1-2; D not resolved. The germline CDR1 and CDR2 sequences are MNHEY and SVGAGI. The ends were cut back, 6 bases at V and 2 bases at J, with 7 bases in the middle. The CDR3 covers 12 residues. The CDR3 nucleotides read TGTGCCAGCAGACGGGCCAACTATGGCTACACCTTC. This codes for CASRRANYGYTF.

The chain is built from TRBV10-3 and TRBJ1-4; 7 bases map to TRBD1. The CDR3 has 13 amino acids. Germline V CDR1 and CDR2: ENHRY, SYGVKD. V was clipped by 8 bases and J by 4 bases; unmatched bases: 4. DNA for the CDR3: TGTGCCATCGGAGGGGGCCTTAATGAAAAACTGTTTTTT. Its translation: CAIGGGLNEKLFF.

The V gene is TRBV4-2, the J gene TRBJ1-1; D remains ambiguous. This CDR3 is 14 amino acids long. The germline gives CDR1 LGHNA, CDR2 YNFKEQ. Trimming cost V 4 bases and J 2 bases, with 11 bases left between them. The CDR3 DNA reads TGTGCCAGCAGCCTAAGTAGGATCAACACTGAAGCTTTCTTT. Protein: CASSLSRINTEAFF.

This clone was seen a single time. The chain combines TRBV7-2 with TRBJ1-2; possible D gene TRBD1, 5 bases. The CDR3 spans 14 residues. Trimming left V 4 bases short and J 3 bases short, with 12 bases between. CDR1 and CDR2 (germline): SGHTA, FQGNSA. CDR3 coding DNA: TGTGCCAGCAGCTCCGCGGGGGGGGACTATGGCTACACCTTC. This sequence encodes CASSSAGGDYGYTF.

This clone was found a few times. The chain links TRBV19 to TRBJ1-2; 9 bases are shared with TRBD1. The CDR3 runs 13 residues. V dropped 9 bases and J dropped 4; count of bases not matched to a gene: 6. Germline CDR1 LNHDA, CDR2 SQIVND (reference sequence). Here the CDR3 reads CASGTGYGYGYTF. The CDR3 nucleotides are TGTGCCAGCGGGACAGGGTATGGCTATGGCTACACCTTC. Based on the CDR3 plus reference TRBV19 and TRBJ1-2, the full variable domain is DGGITQSPKYLFRKEGQNVTLSCEQNLNHDAMYWYRQDPGQGLRLIYYSQIVNDFQKGDIAEGYSVSREKKESFPLTVTSAQKNPTAFYLCASGTGYGYGYTFGSGTRLTVV.

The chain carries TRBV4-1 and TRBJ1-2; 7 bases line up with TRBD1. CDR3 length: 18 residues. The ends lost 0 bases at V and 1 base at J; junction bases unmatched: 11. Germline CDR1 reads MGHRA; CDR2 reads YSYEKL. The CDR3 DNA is TGCGCCAGCAGCCAAGATCAGGCCAGGGGGTATGGTAACTATGGCTACACCTTC. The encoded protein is CASSQDQARGYGNYGYTF.

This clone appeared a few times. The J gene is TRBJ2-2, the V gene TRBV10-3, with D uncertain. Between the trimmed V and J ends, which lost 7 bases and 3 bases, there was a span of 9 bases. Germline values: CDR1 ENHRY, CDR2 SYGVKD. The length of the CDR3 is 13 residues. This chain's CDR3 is CAIKAGDTGELFF. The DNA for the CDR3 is TGTGCCATCAAGGCCGGAGACACCGGGGAGCTGTTTTTT.

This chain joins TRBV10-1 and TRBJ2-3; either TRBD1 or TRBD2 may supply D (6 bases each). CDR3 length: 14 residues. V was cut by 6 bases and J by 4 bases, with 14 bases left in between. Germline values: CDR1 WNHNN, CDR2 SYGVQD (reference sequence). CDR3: CASRDGGHPDTQYF. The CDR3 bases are TGCGCCAGCAGGGATGGGGGGCACCCAGATACGCAGTATTTT.

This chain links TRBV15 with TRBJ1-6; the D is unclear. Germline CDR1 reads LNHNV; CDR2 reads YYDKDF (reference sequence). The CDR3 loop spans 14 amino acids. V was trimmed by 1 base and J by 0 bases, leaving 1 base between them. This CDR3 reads CATSRGSYNSPLHF. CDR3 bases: TGTGCCACCAGCAGAGGCTCCTATAATTCACCCCTCCACTTT. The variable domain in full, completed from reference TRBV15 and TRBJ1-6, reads DAMVIQNPRYQVTQFGKPVTLSCSQTLNHNVMYWYQQKSSQAPKLLFHYYDKDFNNEADTPDNFQSRRPNTSFCFLDIRSPGLGDTAMYLCATSRGSYNSPLHFGNGTRLTVT.

CDR3 nucleotides: TGTGCCAGCAGCCTAGGGACGAACACCGGGGAGCTGTTTTTT. This gives the protein CASSLGTNTGELFF. The chain combines TRBV6-5 with TRBJ2-2; D uncertain. CDR3 length equals 14 residues. V gave up 6 bases and J gave up 0 bases, with 8 bases separating them. Germline lookup yields CDR1 MNHEY and CDR2 SVGAGI.

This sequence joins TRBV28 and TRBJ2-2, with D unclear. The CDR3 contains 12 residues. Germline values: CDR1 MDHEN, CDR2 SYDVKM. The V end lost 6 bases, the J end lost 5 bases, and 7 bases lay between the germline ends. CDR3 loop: CASRTLTGELFF. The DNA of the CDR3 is TGTGCCAGCAGGACTCTAACCGGGGAGCTGTTTTTT.

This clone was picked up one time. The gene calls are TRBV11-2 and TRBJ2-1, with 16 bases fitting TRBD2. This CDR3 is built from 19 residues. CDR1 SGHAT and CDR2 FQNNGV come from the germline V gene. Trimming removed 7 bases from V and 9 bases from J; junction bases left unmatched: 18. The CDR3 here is CASIEPGLAGGFLGSEQFF. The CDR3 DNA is TGTGCCAGCATCGAACCGGGACTAGCGGGAGGGTTCCTTGGGAGTGAGCAGTTCTTC.

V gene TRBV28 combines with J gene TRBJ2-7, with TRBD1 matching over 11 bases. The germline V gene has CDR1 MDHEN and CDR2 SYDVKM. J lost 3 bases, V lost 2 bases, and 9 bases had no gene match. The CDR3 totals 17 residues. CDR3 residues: CASSLQLWTGGLYEQYF. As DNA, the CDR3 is TGTGCCAGCAGTTTACAGTTATGGACAGGGGGCCTCTACGAGCAGTACTTC.

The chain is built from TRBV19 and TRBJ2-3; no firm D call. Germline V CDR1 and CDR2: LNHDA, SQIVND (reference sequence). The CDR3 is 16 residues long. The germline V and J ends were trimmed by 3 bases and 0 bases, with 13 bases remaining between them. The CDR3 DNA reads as TGTGCCAGTAGTATTCGGCCAGGAACTAGCACAGATACGCAGTATTTT. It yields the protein CASSIRPGTSTDTQYF.

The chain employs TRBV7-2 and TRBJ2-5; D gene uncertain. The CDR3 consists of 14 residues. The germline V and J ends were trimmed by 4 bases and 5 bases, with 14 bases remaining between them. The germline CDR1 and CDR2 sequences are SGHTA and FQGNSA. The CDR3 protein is CASSSRTGGETQYF. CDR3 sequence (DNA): TGTGCCAGCAGCTCTAGGACGGGTGGCGAGACCCAGTACTTC. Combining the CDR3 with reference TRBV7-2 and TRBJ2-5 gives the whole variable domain GAGVSQSPSNKVTEKGKDVELRCDPISGHTALYWYRQSLGQGLEFLIYFQGNSAPDKSGLPSDRFSAERTGGSVSTLTIQRTQQEDSAVYLCASSSRTGGETQYFGPGTRLLVL.

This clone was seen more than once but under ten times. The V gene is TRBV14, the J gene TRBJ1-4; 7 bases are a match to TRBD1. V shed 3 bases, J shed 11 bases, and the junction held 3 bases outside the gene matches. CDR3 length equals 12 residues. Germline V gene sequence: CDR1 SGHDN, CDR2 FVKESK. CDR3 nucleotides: TGTGCCAGCAGCCAGGAGGGGGCGAAACTGTTTTTT. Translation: CASSQEGAKLFF.

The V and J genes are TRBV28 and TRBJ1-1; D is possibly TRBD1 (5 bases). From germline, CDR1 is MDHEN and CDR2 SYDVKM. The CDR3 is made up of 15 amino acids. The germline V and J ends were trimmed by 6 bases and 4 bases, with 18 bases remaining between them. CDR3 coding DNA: TGTGCCAGCAGAATGGGGGGAAATAGGGTCACTGAAGCTTTCTTT. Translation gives CASRMGGNRVTEAFF.

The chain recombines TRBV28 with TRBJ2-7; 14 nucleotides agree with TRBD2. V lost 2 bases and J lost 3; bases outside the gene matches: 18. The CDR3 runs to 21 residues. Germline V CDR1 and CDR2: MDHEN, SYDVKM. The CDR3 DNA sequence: TGTGCCAGCAGTTTAGGGTACCAGTTAATGTCCGGGACTAGCGGGAGCTACGAGCAGTACTTC. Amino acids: CASSLGYQLMSGTSGSYEQYF.

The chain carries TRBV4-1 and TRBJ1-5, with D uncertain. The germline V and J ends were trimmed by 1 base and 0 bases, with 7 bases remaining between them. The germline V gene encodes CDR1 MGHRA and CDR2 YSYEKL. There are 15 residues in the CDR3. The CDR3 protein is CASSQGPASNQPQHF. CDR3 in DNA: TGCGCCAGCAGCCAAGGGCCAGCTAGCAATCAGCCCCAGCATTTT.

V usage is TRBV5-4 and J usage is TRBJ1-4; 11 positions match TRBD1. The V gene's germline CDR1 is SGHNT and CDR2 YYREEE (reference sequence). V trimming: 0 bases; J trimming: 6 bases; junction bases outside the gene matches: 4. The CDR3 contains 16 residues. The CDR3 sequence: CASSLGRDRGDEKLFF. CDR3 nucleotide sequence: TGTGCCAGCAGCTTGGGTCGGGACAGGGGGGATGAAAAACTGTTTTTT.

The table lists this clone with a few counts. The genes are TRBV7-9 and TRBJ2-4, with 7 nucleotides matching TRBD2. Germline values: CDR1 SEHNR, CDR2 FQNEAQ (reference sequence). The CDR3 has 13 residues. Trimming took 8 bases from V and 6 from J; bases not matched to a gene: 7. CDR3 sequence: CASGRLAGNIQYF. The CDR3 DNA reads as TGTGCCAGCGGACGACTAGCCGGAAACATTCAGTACTTC.